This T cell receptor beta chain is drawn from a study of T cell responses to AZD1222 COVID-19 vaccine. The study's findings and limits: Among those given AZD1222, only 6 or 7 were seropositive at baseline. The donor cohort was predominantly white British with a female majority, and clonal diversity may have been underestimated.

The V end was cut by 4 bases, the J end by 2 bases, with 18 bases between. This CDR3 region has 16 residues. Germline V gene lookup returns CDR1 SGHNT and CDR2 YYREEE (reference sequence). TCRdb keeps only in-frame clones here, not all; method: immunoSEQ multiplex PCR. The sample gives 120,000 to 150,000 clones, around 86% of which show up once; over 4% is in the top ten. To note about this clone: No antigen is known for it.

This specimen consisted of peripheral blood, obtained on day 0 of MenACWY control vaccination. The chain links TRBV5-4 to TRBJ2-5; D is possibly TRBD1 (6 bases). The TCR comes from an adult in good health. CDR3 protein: CASSGRGGPEQETQYF. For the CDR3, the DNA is TGTGCCAGCAGCGGAAGAGGGGGTCCAGAACAAGAGACCCAGTACTTC.